A selection of T cell receptor beta chains follows, all from one sample in a study of regulatory T cells in long-lasting Graves disease. TCRdb processed the multiplex PCR reads anew with MiXCR; each CDR3 protein has one entry. The table records over 500,000 distinct CDR3 sequences, less than 20% of them present only once. The same data also went into a second study, on T cells in Graves' hyperthyroidism and ophthalmopathy.

Material: peripheral blood mononuclear cells (PBMCs), obtained at new diagnosis, from a patient treated with antithyroid drugs. The receptors originated from a woman in her 30s with Graves disease. Both conserved end residues are part of each CDR3. The D gene is left open where the match is weak. Some rows have no size entry. The others give once, few or many, or a class for an expanded clone.

d_gene,v_gene,abundance,len,j_gene,CDR3aa,CDR3nt
NA,TRBV18,NA,16,TRBJ2-7,CASSRSGTESSYEQYF,TGTGCCAGCTCACGATCCGGGACTGAGAGCTCCTACGAGCAGTACTTC
NA,TRBV7-2,NA,13,TRBJ2-3,CASNRERTDTQYF,TGTGCCAGCAACAGGGAGCGCACAGATACGCAGTATTTT
NA,TRBV29-1,few,12,TRBJ2-3,CSVLEVLDTQYF,TGCAGCGTACTTGAGGTGCTTGATACGCAGTATTTT
TRBD2,TRBV28,many,17,TRBJ2-7,CASSPPGLVRSSYEQYF,TGTGCCAGCAGTCCCCCTGGACTAGTCCGCAGCTCCTACGAGCAGTACTTC
NA,TRBV19,NA,17,TRBJ2-2,CASITGGRVANTGELFF,TGTGCCAGTATCACCGGGGGGCGGGTCGCGAACACCGGGGAGCTGTTTTTT
TRBD2,TRBV7-3,many,17,TRBJ2-1,CASSQQPGLEDNNEQFF,TGTGCCAGCAGCCAACAACCGGGACTAGAAGATAACAATGAGCAGTTCTTC
NA,TRBV6-1,NA,15,TRBJ1-6,CATSRGGSYNSPLHF,TGTGCCACTTCGCGAGGAGGCTCCTATAATTCACCCCTCCACTTT
TRBD1,TRBV6-1,many,19,TRBJ1-5,CASSPRGQGEPVAISPEHF,TGTGCCAGCAGCCCGAGGGGGCAGGGGGAACCCGTAGCAATCAGCCCCGAGCATTTT
TRBD1,TRBV28,many,13,TRBJ1-4,CASTGTANEKLFF,TGTGCCAGCACCGGGACAGCTAATGAAAAACTGTTTTTT
NA,TRBV19,many,13,TRBJ1-2,CASSSQLNYGYTF,TGTGCCAGCAGCTCACAATTAAACTATGGCTACACCTTC
TRBD2,TRBV24-1,NA,17,TRBJ2-3,CATSGGLAGGRTDTQYF,TGTGCCACCAGTGGAGGACTAGCGGGAGGGCGGACAGATACGCAGTATTTT
TRBD2,TRBV28,many,14,TRBJ2-3,CASRLAGKSDTQYF,TGTGCCAGCAGGCTAGCGGGAAAGTCAGATACGCAGTATTTT
NA,TRBV18,NA,15,TRBJ1-4,CASSEQGRLGEKLFF,TGTGCCAGCTCGGAACAGGGAAGATTGGGTGAAAAACTGTTTTTT
NA,TRBV27,NA,16,TRBJ2-6,CASSADSLAGANVLTF,TGTGCCAGCAGCGCAGACAGTCTGGCCGGGGCCAACGTCCTGACTTTC
NA,TRBV11-3,NA,15,TRBJ2-2,CASSLDKGSTGELFF,TGTGCCAGCAGCTTGGACAAAGGATCCACCGGGGAGCTGTTTTTT
NA,TRBV7-2,many,15,TRBJ2-7,CASSLGAGLRDEQYF,TGCGCCAGCAGCTTGGGGGCCGGGTTGCGGGACGAGCAGTACTTC
TRBD1,TRBV18,NA,12,TRBJ2-7,CASSATGTEQYF,TGTGCCAGCTCAGCGACAGGGACCGAGCAGTACTTC
NA,TRBV30,once,11,TRBJ1-1,CAWSVRSEAFF,TGTGCCTGGAGTGTACGATCTGAAGCTTTCTTT
NA,TRBV20-1,NA,15,TRBJ2-7,CSAKRSGPSSYEQYF,TGCAGTGCTAAGCGAAGCGGGCCAAGCTCCTACGAGCAGTACTTC
NA,TRBV28,few,15,TRBJ2-7,CASSPGGGQGHEQYF,TGTGCCAGCAGCCCGGGAGGGGGACAGGGCCACGAGCAGTACTTC
NA,TRBV20-1,few,14,TRBJ1-5,CSARGLIANQPQHF,TGCAGTGCGAGAGGCTTAATAGCTAATCAGCCCCAGCATTTT
NA,TRBV28,few,16,TRBJ1-2,CASSFGLKGSNYGYTF,TGTGCCAGCAGTTTTGGTTTGAAGGGTTCTAACTATGGCTACACCTTC
TRBD2,TRBV10-3,many,17,TRBJ2-5,CAISEPIAGFLQETQYF,TGTGCCATCAGTGAGCCAATAGCGGGATTTCTTCAAGAGACCCAGTACTTC
TRBD1,TRBV20-1,NA,17,TRBJ2-1,CSANTPQPGQPQSEQFF,TGCAGTGCGAATACGCCTCAACCGGGACAGCCACAATCCGAGCAGTTCTTC
NA,TRBV7-2,few,14,TRBJ1-2,CASSLDSEGRGYTF,TGTGCCAGCAGCTTAGATTCGGAGGGTAGAGGCTACACCTTC
TRBD2,TRBV2,many,16,TRBJ2-5,CASSELAGGSQETQYF,TGTGCCAGCAGTGAGTTAGCGGGAGGATCCCAAGAGACCCAGTACTTC
TRBD1,TRBV7-3,many,15,TRBJ1-1,CASSLRGQGDTEAFF,TGTGCCAGCAGCTTAAGGGGACAGGGAGACACTGAAGCTTTCTTT
TRBD1,TRBV5-1,NA,17,TRBJ2-3,CASGPGQGGPSRDTQYF,TGCGCCAGCGGCCCGGGACAGGGTGGCCCTTCCCGCGATACGCAGTATTTT
NA,TRBV2,many,15,TRBJ1-4,CASSEGKGVNEKLFF,TGTGCCAGCAGTGAAGGAAAAGGAGTTAATGAAAAACTGTTTTTT
NA,TRBV6-5,many,16,TRBJ2-5,CASSYSKDTLQETQYF,TGTGCCAGCAGTTACTCGAAAGATACTCTTCAAGAGACCCAGTACTTC
NA,TRBV10-3,NA,12,TRBJ1-6,CAISTLGSPLHF,TGTGCCATCAGCACACTGGGGTCACCCCTCCACTTT
TRBD1,TRBV28,many,15,TRBJ2-7,CASSRDSELSYEQYF,TGTGCCAGCAGTCGGGACAGCGAACTCTCCTACGAGCAGTACTTC
NA,TRBV6-4,NA,13,TRBJ2-3,CASSDEGGHTQYF,TGTGCCAGCAGTGACGAGGGGGGGCATACGCAGTATTTT